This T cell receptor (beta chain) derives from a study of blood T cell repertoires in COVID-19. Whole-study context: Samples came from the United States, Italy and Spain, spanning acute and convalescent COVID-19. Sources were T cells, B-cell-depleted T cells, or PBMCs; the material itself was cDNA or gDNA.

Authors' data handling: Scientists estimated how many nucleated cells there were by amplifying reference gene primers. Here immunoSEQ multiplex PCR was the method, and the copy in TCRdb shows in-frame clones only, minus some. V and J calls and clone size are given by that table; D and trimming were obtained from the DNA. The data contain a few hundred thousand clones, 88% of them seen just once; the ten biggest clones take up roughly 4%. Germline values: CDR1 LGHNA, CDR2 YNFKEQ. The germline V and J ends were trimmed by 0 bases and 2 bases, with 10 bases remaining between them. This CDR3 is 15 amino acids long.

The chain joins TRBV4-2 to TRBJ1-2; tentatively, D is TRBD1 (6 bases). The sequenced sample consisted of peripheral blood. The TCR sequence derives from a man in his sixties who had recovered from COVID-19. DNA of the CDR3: TGTGCCAGCAGCCAAGATTCCCAGGGGAACTATGGCTACACCTTC. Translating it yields CASSQDSQGNYGYTF.